This T cell receptor beta chain comes out of a study of Ad26.COV2.S vaccination and SARS-CoV-2 variants (dated by TCRdb to the early 2020s). Background on the whole study: TCRbeta repertoire sequencing was used to assess the specificity and breadth of SARS-CoV-2-reactive T cell receptors after Ad26.COV2.S vaccination. A total of roughly 32 samples were included in the TCR-sequenced set, comprising roughly 19 Ad26.COV2.S vaccine recipients, 5 placebo recipients and 8 SARS-CoV-2 convalescent individuals. Broad study findings and their caveats: Spike-specific TCR breadth was higher in Ad26.COV2.S recipients than in placebo recipients (P = 0.0014). After vaccination, spike-specific CD8+ and CD4+ T cell responses were reported to show substantial breadth. The authors noted that the TCR breadth and depth analyses may have underestimated total T cell responses. Vaccine and placebo recipients had comparable non-spike TCR breadth, which fits with the vaccine containing only spike.

Details on this clone: No antigen is known for it. No base quality values were provided; no much bigger clone lies one nucleotide off.

The immunoSEQ Assay was the method used to sequence TCRbeta CDR3 regions. After extraction, genomic DNA underwent amplification by bias-controlled multiplex PCR, followed by high-throughput sequencing. As for the original processing: To quantify the absolute abundance of every unique TCRbeta CDR3 region, sequences were collapsed and filtered. T cell fraction was estimated by normalizing TCRbeta template counts to usable DNA, which was measured by amplifying reference genes present in all nucleated cells. Repertoire TCRs were annotated as SARS-CoV-2-specific by exact matching of V gene, CDR3 amino acid sequence and J gene to a known reactive TCR set. The reference SARS-CoV-2 TCR set was derived from MIRA and filtered for enrichment in COVID-19-positive ImmuneCODE repertoires, a step that removed public or cross-reactive TCRs. Based on the MIRA antigens, annotated TCRs were further analysed at the level of specific ORF or position within ORF. Depth was the summed frequency of annotated unique rearrangements, while breadth was defined as annotated unique rearrangements over total unique productive rearrangements. TCR breadth was compared between groups using two-sided Wilcoxon rank-sum tests. The source is immuneACCESS, and TCRdb retained only in-frame sequences with V and J called. Part of the clones is not carried over; for the studies checked, unresolved V genes explain less than half of this, and the remainder is unexplained. The V and J calls and clone size are taken from that table; D and trimming were inferred from the DNA. In this sample the table shows roughly 100,000 clones, less than 85% of which occur a single time. Around 16% of the sample is taken by the ten largest.

The time point label for this specimen denotes: individuals recovered from natural SARS-CoV-2 infection. The CDR3 runs 14 amino acids, cysteine and phenylalanine included. Only CDR3 DNA remains: 42 bases, in frame from the first base. V loses 0 bases at its end and J loses 8 bases; junction bases beyond the gene matches: 3. Source: peripheral blood, taken after recovery from COVID-19. In this chain, TRBV5-3 is recombined with TRBJ2-4; TRBD2 lines up with 9 middle nucleotides. TRBV5-3 is designated an ORF whose function remains uncertain. This TCR was sampled from a human donor who had recovered from COVID-19. The DNA is TGTGCCAGAAGCTTGGGCGGGGGGGCGGACATTCAGTACTTC. This is translated as CARSLGGGADIQYF.